This TCR beta chain was profiled in a study of blood T cell repertoires in COVID-19. V gave up 3 bases and J gave up 7 bases; unmatched junction bases: 8. There are 16 residues in the CDR3. Germline CDR1 reads LGHDT; CDR2 reads YNNKEL (reference sequence). Here immunoSEQ multiplex PCR was the method, and the copy in TCRdb shows in-frame clones only, minus some. The table lists roughly 250,000 clones, about 80% of them singletons. The genes are TRBV3-1 (or the pseudogene TRBV3-2) and TRBJ2-7; TRBD2 matches at 14 bases. Specimen: peripheral blood. This TCR was recovered from a woman at least 80 years old with acute or convalescent COVID-19. CDR3 sequence reads: CASSHPRTSGRREQYF. In DNA, the CDR3 is TGTGCCAGCAGCCACCCCCGGACTAGCGGGAGGAGGGAGCAGTACTTC.